Sequencing of this TCR beta chain was carried out in a study of CD8+ T cells in alopecia areata. Study conclusions and caveats: Sharing of TCR sequences between patients (possibly for HLA-related reasons) was less clear than in mice.

Trimming pared 0 bases from V and 5 bases from J, leaving 18 bases between. This CDR3 comprises 17 residues. CDR1 is SGHAT, CDR2 FQNNGV, per germline. Treatment here: oral pan-JAK inhibitor, 5-10 mg twice daily. CD4+ and CD8+ T cells were sorted from PBMCs stained for CD3, CD4 and CD8. About this clone: Its target is unknown.

As the sequencing template, cDNA was produced by extracting RNA and reverse transcribing it. The table came from immunoSEQ multiplex PCR; TCRdb's copy has only in-frame clones and leaves some out. Of 150,000 to 200,000 clones listed, under 80% were seen once; the top ten hold approximately 1.3%. The receptor's source is a human donor with alopecia areata. Material: CD4+ T cells sorted from blood, obtained around week 50, from a patient treated with tofacitinib. The chain carries TRBV11-2 and TRBJ2-3; D tentatively reads TRBD1 or TRBD2 (5 bases each). CDR3: CASSLDGRGALVDTQYF. CDR3 sequence (DNA): TGTGCCAGCAGCTTAGACGGACGGGGCGCTCTGGTAGATACGCAGTATTTT.